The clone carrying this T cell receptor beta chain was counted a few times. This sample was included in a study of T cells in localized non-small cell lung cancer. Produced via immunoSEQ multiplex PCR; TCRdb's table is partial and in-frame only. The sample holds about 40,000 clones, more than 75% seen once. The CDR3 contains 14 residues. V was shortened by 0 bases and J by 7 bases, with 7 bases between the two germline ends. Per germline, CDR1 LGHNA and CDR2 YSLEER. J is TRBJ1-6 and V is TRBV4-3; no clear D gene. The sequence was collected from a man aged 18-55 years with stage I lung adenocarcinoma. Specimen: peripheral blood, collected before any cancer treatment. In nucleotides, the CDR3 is TGCGCCAGCAGCCAAGAATCTAGAAATTCACCCCTCCACTTT. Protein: CASSQESRNSPLHF.